The rows below give T cell receptor beta chains drawn from one sample of a study of blood T cell repertoires in COVID-19. Produced via immunoSEQ multiplex PCR; TCRdb's table is partial and in-frame only. The sample holds fewer than 250,000 clones, around 86% seen once. The sequencing input was PBMCs or T cells enriched from blood (not recorded which). These receptors were collected from a woman between 45 and 65 years old with acute COVID-19. The CDR3 runs from the conserved cysteine through the conserved F or W. The order of the fields is V gene, D gene, J gene, clone size, CDR3 protein, CDR3 DNA. A D gene is named only where the DNA matches it firmly. For some rows the clone size is stated as once, few or many, or as a class when expanded; others skip it.

TRBV7-6	TRBD1	TRBJ2-7	-	CASSLAGQGAYEQYF	TGTGCCAGCAGCTTAGCAGGTCAGGGGGCCTACGAGCAGTACTTC
TRBV7-2	TRBD2	TRBJ2-7	-	CASSLAGWASGTYEQYF	TGTGCCAGCAGCTTAGCCGGATGGGCTAGCGGGACCTACGAGCAGTACTTC
TRBV6-1	-	TRBJ1-2	-	CASSEGPEGSYYGYTF	TGTGCCAGCAGCGAAGGGCCGGAGGGGTCCTACTATGGCTACACCTTC
TRBV19	-	TRBJ1-5	-	CASSTSGSGNQPQHF	TGTGCCAGTAGTACCTCGGGGTCGGGCAATCAGCCCCAGCATTTT
TRBV3-1/TRBV3-2	-	TRBJ1-1	-	CASSLGGRTEAFF	TGTGCCAGCAGCCTTGGGGGGAGAACTGAAGCTTTCTTT
TRBV9	TRBD2	TRBJ2-1	-	CASSVGGRTYNEQFF	TGTGCCAGCAGCGTAGGCGGGAGGACTTACAATGAGCAGTTCTTC
TRBV27	TRBD1	TRBJ1-6	few	CASSFRVTGVYNSPLHF	TGTGCCAGCAGTTTTAGGGTGACAGGGGTATATAATTCACCCCTCCACTTT
TRBV6-2/TRBV6-3	-	TRBJ2-1	-	CASSQPADRQFF	TGTGCCAGCAGTCAACCCGCTGACAGGCAGTTCTTC
TRBV28	TRBD1	TRBJ1-4	-	CASERGLANEKLFF	TGTGCCAGCGAGAGGGGGCTGGCTAATGAAAAACTGTTTTTT
TRBV12-3/TRBV12-4	-	TRBJ2-3	-	CASRRGLTDTQYF	TGTGCCAGCAGGCGGGGATTAACAGATACGCAGTATTTT
TRBV4-3	-	TRBJ2-1	once	CASSQDETGSSYNEQFF	TGCGCCAGCAGCCAAGATGAGACGGGGAGCTCCTACAATGAGCAGTTCTTC
TRBV18	-	TRBJ2-2	-	CASSPAAARTGELFF	TGTGCCAGCTCACCCGCCGCGGCACGCACCGGGGAGCTGTTTTTT
TRBV19	TRBD2	TRBJ2-5	-	CASSRALAGVWETQYF	TGTGCCAGTAGTCGGGCACTAGCGGGAGTTTGGGAGACCCAGTACTTC
TRBV5-1	-	TRBJ1-3	-	CASSGQGFSGNTIYF	TGCGCCAGCAGCGGCCAGGGCTTCTCTGGAAACACCATATATTTT
TRBV5-1	-	TRBJ2-7	-	CASSGVGGRHEQYF	TGCGCCAGCAGCGGTGTGGGGGGGCGTCACGAGCAGTACTTC
TRBV5-4	-	TRBJ2-7	-	CASSLQGTHEQYF	TGTGCCAGCAGCTTGCAGGGAACCCACGAGCAGTACTTC
TRBV19	TRBD1	TRBJ1-4	once	CASRQGPSTNEKLFF	TGTGCCAGTAGACAGGGGCCCTCAACTAATGAAAAACTGTTTTTT